A selection of T cell receptor beta chains follows, all from one sample in a study of CD8+ T cells in alopecia areata. The data were produced by immunoSEQ multiplex PCR, yet TCRdb's version contains in-frame clones alone and is incomplete. Of 35,000 to 45,000 clones in the sample, roughly 90% were seen once. Source: CD8+ T cells sorted from blood, taken at week 24, from a patient treated with tofacitinib. The receptors derive from a human donor with alopecia areata. The CDR3 runs from the conserved cysteine through the conserved F or W. D genes are given only for firm matches.

cdr3_aa: CASSDGDTGELFF; cdr3_nt: TGTGCCAGCAGTGACGGGGACACCGGGGAGCTGTTTTTT; j_call: TRBJ2-2; v_call: TRBV6-4; d_call: -
cdr3_aa: CASSSNRDGAWEQYF; cdr3_nt: TGTGCCAGCAGTTCCAACAGGGACGGGGCCTGGGAGCAGTACTTC; j_call: TRBJ2-7; v_call: TRBV28; d_call: -
cdr3_aa: CATSNGANYEQYF; cdr3_nt: TGTGCCACCAGCAATGGGGCCAACTACGAGCAGTACTTC; j_call: TRBJ2-7; v_call: TRBV15; d_call: -
cdr3_aa: CASSLDRMSNQPQHF; cdr3_nt: TGCGCCAGCAGCTTGGACAGGATGAGCAATCAGCCCCAGCATTTT; j_call: TRBJ1-5; v_call: TRBV5-1; d_call: -
cdr3_aa: CASSALGGQETQYF; cdr3_nt: TGTGCCAGCAGTGCGCTGGGGGGCCAGGAGACCCAGTACTTC; j_call: TRBJ2-5; v_call: TRBV28; d_call: -
cdr3_aa: CASSEGGGTSSNTQYF; cdr3_nt: TGTGCCAGCAGCGAGGGAGGCGGGACTTCATCGAATACGCAGTATTTT; j_call: TRBJ2-3; v_call: TRBV9; d_call: -
cdr3_aa: CASSSDRYHEQYF; cdr3_nt: TGTGCCAGCAGCTCCGACAGGTACCACGAGCAGTACTTC; j_call: TRBJ2-7; v_call: TRBV7-9; d_call: -
cdr3_aa: CSVEAHGTWPQETQYF; cdr3_nt: TGCAGCGTTGAGGCACACGGGACTTGGCCACAAGAGACCCAGTACTTC; j_call: TRBJ2-5; v_call: TRBV29-1; d_call: -
cdr3_aa: CAISEPGLQETQYF; cdr3_nt: TGTGCCATCAGTGAGCCTGGACTTCAAGAGACCCAGTACTTC; j_call: TRBJ2-5; v_call: TRBV10-3; d_call: -
cdr3_aa: CASSSWTDEQFF; cdr3_nt: TGTGCCAGCAGTTCATGGACGGATGAGCAGTTCTTC; j_call: TRBJ2-1; v_call: TRBV27; d_call: -
cdr3_aa: CASSPPGDSIDQETQYF; cdr3_nt: TGTGCCAGCAGTCCCCCCGGGGACAGCATCGACCAAGAGACCCAGTACTTC; j_call: TRBJ2-5; v_call: TRBV7-6; d_call: TRBD1
cdr3_aa: CASSLESRRQETQYF; cdr3_nt: TGTGCCAGCAGCTTAGAGTCGCGCAGGCAAGAGACCCAGTACTTC; j_call: TRBJ2-5; v_call: TRBV7-8; d_call: -
cdr3_aa: CASRGGTSGETNTDTQYF; cdr3_nt: TGTGCCAGCAGGGGCGGGACTAGCGGCGAGACTAACACAGATACGCAGTATTTT; j_call: TRBJ2-3; v_call: TRBV7-9; d_call: TRBD2
cdr3_aa: CSGETGIYGYTF; cdr3_nt: TGCAGCGGCGAAACAGGGATCTATGGCTACACCTTC; j_call: TRBJ1-2; v_call: TRBV29-1; d_call: -
cdr3_aa: CASSSYGGSYEQYF; cdr3_nt: TGTGCCAGCAGCTCTTATGGGGGGTCCTACGAGCAGTACTTC; j_call: TRBJ2-7; v_call: TRBV7-2; d_call: -